This T cell receptor (beta chain) was found in a study of CD8+ T cells in alopecia areata. This CDR3 region has 15 residues. The germline V gene encodes CDR1 SQVTM and CDR2 ANQGSEA. The V end lost 7 bases, the J end lost 1 base, and 17 bases lay between the germline ends. cDNA reverse transcribed from extracted RNA served as the sequencing template. The repertoire was sequenced with immunoSEQ multiplex PCR; TCRdb's copy has only in-frame clones and lacks some. The top ten clones hold 3.1% of a sample with some 100,000 clones, more than 30% of them seen once. The material sequenced was CD4+ T cells sorted from blood. This TCR derives from a human donor with alopecia areata. V and J are TRBV29-1 and TRBJ2-1; D possibly corresponds to TRBD2 (5 bases). This CDR3 reads CSAPSGGRSYNEQFF. In DNA, the CDR3 is TGCAGCGCCCCGAGCGGCGGCAGGTCCTACAATGAGCAGTTCTTC.